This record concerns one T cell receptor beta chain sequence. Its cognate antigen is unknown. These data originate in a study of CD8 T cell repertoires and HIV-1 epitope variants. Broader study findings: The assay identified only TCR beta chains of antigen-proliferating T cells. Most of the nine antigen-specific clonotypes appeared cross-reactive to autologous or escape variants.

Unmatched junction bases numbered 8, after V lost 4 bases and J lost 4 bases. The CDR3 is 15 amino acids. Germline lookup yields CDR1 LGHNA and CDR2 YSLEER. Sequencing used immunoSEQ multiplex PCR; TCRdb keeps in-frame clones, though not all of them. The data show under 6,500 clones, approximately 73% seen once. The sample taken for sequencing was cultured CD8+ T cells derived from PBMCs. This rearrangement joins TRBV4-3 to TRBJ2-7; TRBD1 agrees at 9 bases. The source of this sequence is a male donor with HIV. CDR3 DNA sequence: TGCGCCAGCAGCCTTACCGGGACAGGGTCGTACGAGCAGTACTTC. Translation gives CASSLTGTGSYEQYF.